This T cell receptor beta chain was sequenced during a study of tumor and adjacent non-tumor tissue in lung cancer (dated by TCRdb to about 2018). Regarding the complete study: Patients with adenocarcinoma (roughly 12), squamous cell carcinoma (2) and small cell lung cancer (1) were included in the cohort. Sequencing produced about 130,000,000 productive TCRbeta reads in total, an average of about 3.8 million reads per sample. The study compared bulk TCRbeta repertoires from lung tumor tissue and matched distant non-tumor lung tissue of some 15 lung cancer patients. For each patient, one tumor sample and one normal lung sample were taken, giving around 31 paired specimens that underwent TCRbeta CDR3 sequencing. The roughly 15 enrolled patients, of whom around 10 were men and 5 were women, were aged roughly 30 to 76 years and were diagnosed with TNM stage I to III disease.

Overall results and qualifications from the work: TCR diversity was significantly higher in younger patients, and greater tumor TCR diversity was associated with shorter overall survival and shorter disease-free survival. The top 100 clones made up a significantly larger cumulative share of the repertoire in normal lung than in tumor tissue. Peripheral blood was not sequenced, so blood TCRbeta repertoires in these lung cancer patients were not examined. Tumor tissue showed significantly greater TCR diversity (inverse Simpson) than normal lung tissue (roughly 390 vs 170, P = 0.0075, Mann-Whitney U test). Neither the sequencing platform nor unique molecular identifiers are mentioned in the methods. The cohort had only around 15 patients, and the authors noted that larger samples and more detailed clinical data are needed.

RNA was isolated from bulk, unsorted tissue, and RNA quality was assessed with a NanoDrop ND-1000 and an Agilent 2100. Donors were newly diagnosed lung cancer patients admitted for thoracic surgery in China between August and November 2014, without prior chemotherapy. Patients who had received previous radiotherapy or chemotherapy, or who had another concurrent cancer, were excluded from the study. Pieces of surgical tissue measuring about 1-2 cm3 were kept in RNAlater solution and stored at -80 degrees C until use. Concerning this clonotype itself: It lacks a known antigen. The junction shows a germline mismatch at one end, possibly a read error.

CDR1 SQVTM and CDR2 ANQGSEA are derived from the germline V gene. The CDR3 contains 13 residues, cysteine and phenylalanine counted. The kept DNA is CDR3 alone, 39 bases in frame from the first base. The library was obtained by multiplex PCR. TCRdb names Illumina HiSeq 2500 as the instrument used. TCRbeta libraries were constructed through three rounds of nested PCR with primers (Table S4) according to protocols adapted from ARM-PCR. Before sequencing, PCR products in the 200-500 bp range were cut out of the gel and cleaned up using the QIAquick gel extraction kit. In the source study's methods: Reads were cleaned with Trimmomatic, merged with FLASH into complete CDR3 sequences, and assigned to V(D)J germline segments with MiTCR. Clonal diversity was calculated as the inverse Simpson's index using VDJtools. In-frame sequences without a premature stop codon were defined as productive reads. TCRdb reprocessed the public reads (quality trimming at Q25 with fastp, clone calling with MiXCR) and kept in-frame beta chains. Rows merge per CDR3 protein into single entries with the most common DNA and genes. TCRdb's processing, not the study's, gives the V and J calls here. The sample contains about 200,000 distinct CDR3 sequences, over 55% of them found a single time. The leading ten clones occupy almost 25% of the sample.

The source material was lung tumor tissue. Here the chain combines TRBV29-1 and TRBJ1-4; 8 central nucleotides agree with TRBD1. The clonotype originates from a man aged 55 to 70 with non-small cell lung cancer. The nucleotide sequence reads TGTAGCGCCCAGGGGGCCTTTAATGAAAATCTGTTTTTT. Its protein product is CSAQGAFNENLFF.